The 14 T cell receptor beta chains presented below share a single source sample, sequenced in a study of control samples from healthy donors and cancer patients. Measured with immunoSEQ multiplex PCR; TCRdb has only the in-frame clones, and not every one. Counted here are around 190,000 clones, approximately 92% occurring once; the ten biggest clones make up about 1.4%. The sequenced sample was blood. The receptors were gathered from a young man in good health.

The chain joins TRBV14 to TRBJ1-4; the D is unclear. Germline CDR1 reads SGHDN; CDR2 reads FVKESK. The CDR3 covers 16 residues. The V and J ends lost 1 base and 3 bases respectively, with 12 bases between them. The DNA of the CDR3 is TGTGCCAGCAGCCAAGGGACGATCACGGCTAATGAAAAACTGTTTTTT. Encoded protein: CASSQGTITANEKLFF.

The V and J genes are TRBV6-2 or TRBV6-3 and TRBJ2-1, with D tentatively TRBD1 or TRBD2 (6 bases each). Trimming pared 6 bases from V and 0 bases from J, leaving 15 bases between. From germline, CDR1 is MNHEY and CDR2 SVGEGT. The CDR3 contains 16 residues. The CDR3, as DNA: TGTGCCAGCAGCAGTGGGGGCGGGGCCTCCTACAATGAGCAGTTCTTC. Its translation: CASSSGGGASYNEQFF.

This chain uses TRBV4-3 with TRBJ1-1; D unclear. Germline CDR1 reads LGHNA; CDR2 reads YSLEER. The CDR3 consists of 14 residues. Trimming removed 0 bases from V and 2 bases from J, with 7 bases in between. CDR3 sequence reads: CASSQDGRNTEAFF. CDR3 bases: TGCGCCAGCAGCCAAGATGGCAGAAACACTGAAGCTTTCTTT.

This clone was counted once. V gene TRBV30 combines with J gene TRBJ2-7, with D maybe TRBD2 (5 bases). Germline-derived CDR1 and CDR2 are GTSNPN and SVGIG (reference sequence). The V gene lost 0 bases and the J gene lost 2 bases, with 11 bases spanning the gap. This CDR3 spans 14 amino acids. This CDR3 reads CAWSVLGKTYEQYF. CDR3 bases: TGTGCCTGGAGTGTACTAGGCAAGACCTACGAGCAGTACTTC.

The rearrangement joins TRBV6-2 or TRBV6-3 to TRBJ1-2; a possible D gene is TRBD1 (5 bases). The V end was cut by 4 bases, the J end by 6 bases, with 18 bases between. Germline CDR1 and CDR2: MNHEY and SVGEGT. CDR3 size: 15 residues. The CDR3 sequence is CASSLSLGATHGYTF. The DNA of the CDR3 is TGTGCCAGCAGTTTGTCTCTCGGGGCAACCCATGGCTACACCTTC.

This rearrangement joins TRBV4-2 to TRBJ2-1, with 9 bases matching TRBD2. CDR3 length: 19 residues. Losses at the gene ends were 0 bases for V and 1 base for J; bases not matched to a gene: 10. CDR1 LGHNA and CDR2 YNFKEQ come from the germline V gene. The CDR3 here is CASSQDSSGEFKSYNEQFF. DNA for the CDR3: TGTGCCAGCAGCCAAGATTCTAGCGGGGAGTTTAAATCCTACAATGAGCAGTTCTTC.

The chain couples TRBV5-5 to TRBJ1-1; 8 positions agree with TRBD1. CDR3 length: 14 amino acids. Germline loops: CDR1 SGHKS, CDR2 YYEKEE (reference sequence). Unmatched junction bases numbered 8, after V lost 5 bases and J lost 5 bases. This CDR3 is CASRLPDRETEAFF. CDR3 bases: TGTGCCAGCAGATTACCGGACAGGGAGACTGAAGCTTTCTTT.

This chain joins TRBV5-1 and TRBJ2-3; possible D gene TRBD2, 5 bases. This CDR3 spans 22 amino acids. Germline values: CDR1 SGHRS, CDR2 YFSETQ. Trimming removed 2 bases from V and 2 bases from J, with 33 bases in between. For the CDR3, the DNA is TGCGCCAGCAGCTTTCTCCTACGGTTGCCGGCTCAGCGGAGCCGAATCACAGATACGCAGTATTTT. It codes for CASSFLLRLPAQRSRITDTQYF.

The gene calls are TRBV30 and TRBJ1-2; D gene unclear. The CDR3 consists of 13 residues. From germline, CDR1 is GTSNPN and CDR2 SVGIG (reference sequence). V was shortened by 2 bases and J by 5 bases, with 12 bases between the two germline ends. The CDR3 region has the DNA TGTGCCTGGAGTCGGGAGTCCCTTTATGGCTACACCTTC. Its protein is CAWSRESLYGYTF.

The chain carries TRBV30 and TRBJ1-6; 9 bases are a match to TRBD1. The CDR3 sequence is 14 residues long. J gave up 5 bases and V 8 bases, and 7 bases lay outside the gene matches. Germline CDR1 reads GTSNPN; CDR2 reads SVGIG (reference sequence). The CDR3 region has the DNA TGTGCCAGACAGGGGGACGGGGATAATTCACCCCTCCACTTT. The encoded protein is CARQGDGDNSPLHF. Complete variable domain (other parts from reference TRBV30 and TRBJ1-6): SQTIHQWPATLVQPVGSPLSLECTVEGTSNPNLYWYRQAAGRGLQLLFYSVGIGQISSEVPQNLSASRPQDRQFILSSKKLLLSDSGFYLCARQGDGDNSPLHFGNGTRLTVT.

Here the CDR3 DNA reads TGTGCCAGCAGCTTAGGCGCGGACCCGTACTTC. Amino acid sequence: CASSLGADPYF. J is TRBJ2-7 and V is TRBV7-9; no clear D. The ends were cut back, 1 base at V and 12 bases at J, with 10 bases in the middle. The CDR3 covers 11 residues. CDR1 and CDR2 from the germline V gene are SEHNR and FQNEAQ (reference sequence).

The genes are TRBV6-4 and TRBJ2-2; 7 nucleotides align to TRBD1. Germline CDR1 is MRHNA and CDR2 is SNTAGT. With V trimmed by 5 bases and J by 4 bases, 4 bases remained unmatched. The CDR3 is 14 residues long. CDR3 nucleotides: TGTGCCAGCAGTCGGGCAGGGGGCACCGGGGAGCTGTTTTTT. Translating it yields CASSRAGGTGELFF.

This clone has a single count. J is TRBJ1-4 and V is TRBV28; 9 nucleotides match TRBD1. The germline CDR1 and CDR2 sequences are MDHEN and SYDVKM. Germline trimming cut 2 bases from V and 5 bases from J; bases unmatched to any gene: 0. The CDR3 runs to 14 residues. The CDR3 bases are TGTGCCAGCAGTTTAGGACAGGGGAATGAAAAACTGTTTTTT. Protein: CASSLGQGNEKLFF.

CDR3 amino acids: CASSFTSGGGADTQYF. Written as DNA, the CDR3 is TGTGCCAGCAGCTTTACTAGCGGGGGGGGCGCAGATACGCAGTATTTT. The rearrangement links TRBV7-2 to TRBJ2-3; 13 positions agree with TRBD2. Germline assignment: CDR1 SGHTA and CDR2 FQGNSA. Germline trimming cut 3 bases from V and 4 bases from J; bases unmatched to any gene: 4. The CDR3 is made up of 16 amino acids.